These 18 T cell receptor beta chains share one sample of origin, sequenced in a study of T cell repertoires in cytomegalovirus infection (dated by TCRdb to about 2019). TCRdb shows the sequencer as Illumina HiSeq 1500. Starting from the raw public reads, TCRdb applied fastp trimming at Q25, assembled clones with MiXCR and retained in-frame beta chains. Each record represents a unique CDR3 protein, reported with the most common genes and DNA among its rows. The sample table contains some 180,000 distinct CDR3 sequences; only one count was recorded for approximately 19% of them. The top ten clones comprise around 3.1% of the sample. Sequenced input: PBMCs. The receptors here all came from a human donor in good health (CMV status not recorded). Some clones in this sample may be carry-over from other donors' samples.

V usage is TRBV5-1 and J usage is TRBJ2-3; the D is unclear. This CDR3 comprises 15 residues. The ends were cut back, 2 bases at V and 0 bases at J, with 10 bases in the middle. CDR1 and CDR2 from the germline V gene are SGHRS and YFSETQ. The CDR3 DNA is TGCGCCAGCAGCTTATCCATATCTAGCACAGATACGCAGTATTTT. Protein: CASSLSISSTDTQYF.

As DNA, the CDR3 is TGTGCCAGCAGCTTAGAAATTGCAGGGACCTACGAGCAGTACTTC. Its translation: CASSLEIAGTYEQYF. This rearrangement joins TRBV11-2 to TRBJ2-7, with a possible D match to TRBD1 (5 bases). V lost 0 bases, J lost 2 bases, and 11 bases lay in between. Germline CDR1 SGHAT, CDR2 FQNNGV. CDR3 length equals 15 residues.

The chain carries TRBV19 and TRBJ1-1, with a possible D match to TRBD1 (6 bases). CDR1 is LNHDA and CDR2 is SQIVND in the germline V gene (reference sequence). The length of the CDR3 is 13 residues. V lost 2 bases and J lost 8, with 12 bases in between. The CDR3 here is CASSIILGAEAFF. The CDR3 DNA reads TGTGCCAGTAGTATAATCTTGGGGGCCGAAGCTTTCTTT. Complete variable domain (other parts from reference TRBV19 and TRBJ1-1): DGGITQSPKYLFRKEGQNVTLSCEQNLNHDAMYWYRQDPGQGLRLIYYSQIVNDFQKGDIAEGYSVSREKKESFPLTVTSAQKNPTAFYLCASSIILGAEAFFGQGTRLTVV.

About this clonotype itself: A much larger clone lies one base from this, so it may be a read error. The V and J genes are TRBV7-2 and TRBJ2-7; D unresolved. The CDR3 length is 14 residues. Germline loops: CDR1 SGHTA, CDR2 FQGNSA. V was pared by 1 base and J by 1 base, with 8 bases between. The CDR3 loop reads CASSLGGDSYEQYF. The CDR3 DNA is TGTGCCAGCAGCTTAGGTGGTGATTCCTACGAGCAGTACTTC.

The rearrangement uses TRBV10-3 and TRBJ2-6; D tentatively fits TRBD1 or TRBD2 (6 bases each). CDR3 length: 20 amino acids. The germline gives CDR1 ENHRY, CDR2 SYGVKD. V was cut by 3 bases and J by 2 bases, with 23 bases left in between. CDR3 in amino acids: CAISDEGGRGGRAGANVLTF. CDR3 nucleotides: TGTGCCATCAGTGATGAGGGGGGTCGTGGGGGTCGCGCTGGGGCCAACGTCCTGACTTTC.

This clonotype occurred many times. The DNA of the CDR3 is TGTGCCAGCAGCTCAGGGACAGGGGGGAGCACAGATACGCAGTATTTT. Its protein product is CASSSGTGGSTDTQYF. V is TRBV7-6 and J is TRBJ2-3, with 11 bases identical to TRBD1. The CDR3 is 16 residues long. With V trimmed by 4 bases and J by 0 bases, 3 bases remained unmatched. Germline lookup yields CDR1 SGHVS and CDR2 FNYEAQ.

This clonotype was seen a handful of times. J is TRBJ2-1 and V is TRBV7-7, with no clear D. Per the germline V gene, CDR1 is SSHAT and CDR2 is FNYEAQ (reference sequence). CDR3 length: 13 residues. V lost 3 bases and J lost 8, with 11 bases in between. The CDR3: CASSFTARDEQFF. Here the CDR3 DNA reads TGTGCCAGCAGCTTCACTGCACGGGATGAGCAGTTCTTC.

This chain joins TRBV20-1 and TRBJ1-3; no reliable D call. Germline-derived CDR1 and CDR2 are DFQATT and SNEGSKA (reference sequence). V was trimmed by 6 bases and J by 1 base, leaving 10 bases between them. The CDR3 is 13 residues long. The CDR3 spells CSAKDQSGNTIYF. The CDR3 nucleotides are TGCAGTGCAAAGGACCAATCTGGAAACACCATATATTTT.

This clonotype has a count of ten or more. The rearrangement uses TRBV11-2 and TRBJ1-1; D is unclear. The CDR3 totals 15 residues. Trimming removed 0 bases from V and 0 bases from J, with 8 bases in between. Germline CDR1 SGHAT, CDR2 FQNNGV. The CDR3 loop is CASSLDPGMNTEAFF. DNA for the CDR3: TGTGCCAGCAGCTTAGATCCGGGGATGAACACTGAAGCTTTCTTT.

The gene calls are TRBV20-1 and TRBJ1-2; D may be TRBD1 (5 bases). The V and J ends lost 0 bases and 2 bases respectively, with 16 bases between them. The CDR3 totals 16 residues. Germline CDR1 reads DFQATT; CDR2 reads SNEGSKA (reference sequence). The CDR3 protein is CSARDRGATRNYGYTF. The CDR3 coding sequence is TGCAGTGCTAGAGATCGGGGCGCAACTAGGAACTATGGCTACACCTTC.

The genes are TRBV6-5 and TRBJ2-1, with D perhaps matching TRBD2 (6 bases). Germline V lookup: CDR1 MNHEY, CDR2 SVGAGI. CDR3 length: 15 amino acids. The V end was cut by 6 bases, the J end by 5 bases, with 17 bases between. CDR3 loop: CASRGWRLEDNEQFF. In DNA, the CDR3 is TGTGCCAGCAGAGGCTGGAGACTAGAAGACAATGAGCAGTTCTTC.

The table lists this clonotype with many counts. V gene TRBV7-9 combines with J gene TRBJ1-5, with D possibly matching TRBD1 (6 bases). Trimming took off 5 bases at V and 3 bases at J, with 11 bases between the two ends. CDR1 is SEHNR, CDR2 FQNEAQ, per germline (reference sequence). This CDR3 has 14 amino acids. The CDR3 spells CASSQTGANQPQHF. DNA for the CDR3: TGTGCCAGCAGCCAGACAGGTGCCAATCAGCCCCAGCATTTT.

This clonotype was counted between two and nine times. The V call is TRBV20-1, the J call TRBJ2-7; D gene ambiguous. Trimming removed 5 bases from V and 4 bases from J, with 12 bases in between. The CDR3 has 12 residues. Germline V lookup: CDR1 DFQATT, CDR2 SNEGSKA (reference sequence). The CDR3 coding sequence is TGCAGTGCTTGGGCCCAAAGTTACGAGCAGTACTTC. It codes for CSAWAQSYEQYF.

The rearrangement links TRBV12-3 or TRBV12-4 to TRBJ2-1; D remains unclear. V lost 3 bases and J 9 bases, leaving 12 bases between the germline ends. The CDR3 contains 13 residues. The CDR3 DNA is TGTGCCAGCAGTTTCCCCGCGCGGTCTGAGCAGTTCTTC. Its translation is CASSFPARSEQFF.

This clonotype was observed a few times. This sequence joins TRBV7-6 and TRBJ2-7; D is unresolved. Germline V CDR1 and CDR2: SGHVS, FNYEAQ. The CDR3 is made up of 15 amino acids. Deletions cut 2 bases from V and 0 bases from J, with 11 bases between. The CDR3 bases are TGTGCCAGCAGCTTACGGAACCGCAGCTCCTACGAGCAGTACTTC. Protein: CASSLRNRSSYEQYF.

The chain employs TRBV6-6 and TRBJ1-2; D unresolved. The CDR3 is 15 amino acids. In germline, CDR1 is MNHNY, CDR2 SVGAGI (reference sequence). Trimming took off 2 bases at V and 1 base at J, with 11 bases between the two ends. CDR3 nucleotides: TGTGCCAGCAGTTACGAGATACCCGTTAACTATGGCTACACCTTC. Its protein product is CASSYEIPVNYGYTF.

The chain has TRBV7-6 and TRBJ2-7, with 9 bases lining up with TRBD1. This CDR3 region has 19 residues. In germline, CDR1 is SGHVS, CDR2 FNYEAQ. V trimming: 5 bases; J trimming: 0 bases; junction bases outside the gene matches: 17. CDR3 residues: CASSPPWRDRESSSYEQYF. The CDR3 nucleotides are TGTGCCAGCAGCCCACCTTGGAGGGACAGGGAATCTAGCTCCTACGAGCAGTACTTC.

The rearrangement uses TRBV6-5 and TRBJ2-7; 9 nucleotides align to TRBD2. After removal of 11 bases from V and 6 bases from J, the junction contained 5 bases not matched to a gene. The CDR3 runs 11 residues. The V gene's germline CDR1 is MNHEY and CDR2 SVGAGI. The chain's CDR3 is CAVGTSREQYF. The CDR3 nucleotides are TGTGCCGTGGGGACTAGCCGCGAGCAGTACTTC.